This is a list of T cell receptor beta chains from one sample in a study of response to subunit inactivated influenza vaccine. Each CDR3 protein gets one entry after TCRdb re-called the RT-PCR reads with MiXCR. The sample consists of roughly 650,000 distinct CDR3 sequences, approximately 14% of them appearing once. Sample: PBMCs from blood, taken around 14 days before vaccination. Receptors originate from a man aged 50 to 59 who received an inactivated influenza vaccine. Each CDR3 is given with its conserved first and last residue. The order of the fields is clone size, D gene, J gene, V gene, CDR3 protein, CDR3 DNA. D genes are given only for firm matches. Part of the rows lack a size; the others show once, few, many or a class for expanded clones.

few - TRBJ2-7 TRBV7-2 CASSFLVRENEQYF TGTGCCAGCAGCTTTTTGGTCAGGGAGAACGAGCAGTACTTC
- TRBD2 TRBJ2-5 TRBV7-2 CASSFWTSGSGETQYF TGTGCCAGCAGCTTCTGGACTAGCGGGAGCGGAGAGACCCAGTACTTC
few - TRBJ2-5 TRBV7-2 CASSLEATETQYF TGTGCCAGCAGCTTAGAGGCGACGGAGACCCAGTACTTC
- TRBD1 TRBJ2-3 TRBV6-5 CASSYSRQGVKDTQYF TGTGCCAGCAGTTACTCGAGGCAGGGGGTGAAGGATACGCAGTATTTT
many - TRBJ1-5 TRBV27 CASSSNLNNQPQHF TGTGCCAGCAGTAGTAACTTAAACAATCAGCCCCAGCATTTT
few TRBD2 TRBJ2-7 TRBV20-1 CSAAGTSGGYEQYF TGCAGTGCTGCGGGGACTAGCGGGGGGTACGAGCAGTACTTC
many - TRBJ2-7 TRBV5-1 CASSWTASYEQYF TGCGCCAGCAGCTGGACGGCATCCTACGAGCAGTACTTC
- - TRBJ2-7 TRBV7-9 CASSPWSTTTYEQYF TGTGCCAGCAGCCCATGGTCTACCACAACCTACGAGCAGTACTTC
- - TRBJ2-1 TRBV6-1 CASSPAGLRISSYNEQFF TGTGCCAGCAGTCCGGCGGGACTTCGAATAAGCTCCTACAATGAGCAGTTCTTC
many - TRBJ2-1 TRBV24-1 CATSYQGLNYNEQFF TGTGCCACCAGTTACCAGGGGCTTAACTACAATGAGCAGTTCTTC
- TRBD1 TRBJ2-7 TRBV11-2 CASSSGQGAVYEQYF TGTGCCAGCAGCTCTGGACAGGGGGCCGTCTACGAGCAGTACTTC
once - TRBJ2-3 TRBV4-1 CASSRGPSKGKADTQYF TGCGCCAGCAGCCGCGGCCCTAGCAAGGGAAAAGCAGATACGCAGTATTTT
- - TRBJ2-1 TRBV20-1 CSASDLTNNEQFF TGCAGTGCCTCGGACCTGACCAACAATGAGCAGTTCTTC
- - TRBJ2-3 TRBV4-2 CASSQPAQSADTQYF TGTGCCAGCAGCCAACCGGCCCAATCCGCAGATACGCAGTATTTT
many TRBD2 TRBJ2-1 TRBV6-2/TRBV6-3 CASSYLAGANEQFF TGTGCCAGCAGTTACCTAGCGGGAGCCAATGAGCAGTTCTTC
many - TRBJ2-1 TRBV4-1 CASSPRDTGYNEQFF TGCGCCAGCAGCCCGCGGGACACCGGTTACAATGAGCAGTTCTTC
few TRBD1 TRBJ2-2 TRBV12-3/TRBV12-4 CASGGQANTGELFF TGTGCCAGCGGGGGACAGGCGAACACCGGGGAGCTGTTTTTT
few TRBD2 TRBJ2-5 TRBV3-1 CASSRPGLMGETQYF TGTGCCAGCAGCCGACCGGGACTAATGGGAGAGACCCAGTACTTC
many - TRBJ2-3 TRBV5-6 CASSLEGLRYF TGTGCCAGCAGCTTGGAGGGGCTCCGGTATTTT
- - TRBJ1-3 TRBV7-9 CASSPDRTTIYF TGTGCCAGCAGCCCGGACAGAACCACCATATATTTT
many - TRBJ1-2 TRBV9 CASSIRTLDYGYTF TGTGCCAGCAGCATCCGAACACTAGACTATGGCTACACCTTC
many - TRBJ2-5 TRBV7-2 CASSFLGAQETQYF TGTGCCAGCAGCTTCTTGGGGGCCCAAGAGACCCAGTACTTC
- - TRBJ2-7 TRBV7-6 CASSLGWTESYEQYF TGTGCCAGCAGCTTAGGTTGGACAGAATCTTACGAGCAGTACTTC
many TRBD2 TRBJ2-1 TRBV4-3 CASSQVWGLAGGLIYNEQFF TGCGCCAGCAGCCAAGTCTGGGGGCTAGCGGGAGGACTTATCTACAATGAGCAGTTCTTC
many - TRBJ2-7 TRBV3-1 CASSPFPGAREQYF TGTGCCAGCAGCCCTTTCCCCGGGGCTAGGGAGCAGTACTTC
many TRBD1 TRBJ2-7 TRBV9 CASSVEGGWGSEQYF TGTGCCAGCAGCGTAGAAGGGGGCTGGGGGAGCGAGCAGTACTTC
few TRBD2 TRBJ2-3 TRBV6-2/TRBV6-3 CASRDWTSGDTQYF TGTGCCAGCAGAGACTGGACTAGCGGAGATACGCAGTATTTT